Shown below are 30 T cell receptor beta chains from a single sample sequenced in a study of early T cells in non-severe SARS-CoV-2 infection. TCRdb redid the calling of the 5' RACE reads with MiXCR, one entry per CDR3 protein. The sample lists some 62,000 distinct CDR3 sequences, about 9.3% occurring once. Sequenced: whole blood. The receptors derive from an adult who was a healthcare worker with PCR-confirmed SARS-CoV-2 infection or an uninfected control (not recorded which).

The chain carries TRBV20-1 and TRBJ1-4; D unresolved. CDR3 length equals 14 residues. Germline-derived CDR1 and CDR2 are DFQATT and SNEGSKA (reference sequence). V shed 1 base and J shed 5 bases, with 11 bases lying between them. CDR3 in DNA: TGCAGTGCTAGAGGGCGGGCCCTAAATGAAAAACTGTTTTTT. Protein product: CSARGRALNEKLFF.

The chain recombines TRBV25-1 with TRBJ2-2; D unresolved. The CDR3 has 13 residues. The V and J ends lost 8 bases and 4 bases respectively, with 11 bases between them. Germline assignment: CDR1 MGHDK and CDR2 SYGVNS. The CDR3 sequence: CASRGRLTGELFF. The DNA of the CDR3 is TGTGCCAGCCGCGGACGGCTCACCGGGGAGCTGTTTTTT. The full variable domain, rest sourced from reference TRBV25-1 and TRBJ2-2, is EADIYQTPRYLVIGTGKKITLECSQTMGHDKMYWYQQDPGMELHLIHYSYGVNSTEKGDLSSESTVSRIRTEHFPLTLESARPSHTSQYLCASRGRLTGELFFGEGSRLTVL.

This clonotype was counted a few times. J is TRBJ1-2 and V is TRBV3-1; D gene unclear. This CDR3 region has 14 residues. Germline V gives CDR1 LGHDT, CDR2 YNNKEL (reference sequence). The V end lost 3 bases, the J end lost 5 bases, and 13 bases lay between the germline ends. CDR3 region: CASSHINEGYGYTF. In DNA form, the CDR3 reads TGTGCCAGCAGCCATATCAATGAAGGGTATGGCTACACCTTC.

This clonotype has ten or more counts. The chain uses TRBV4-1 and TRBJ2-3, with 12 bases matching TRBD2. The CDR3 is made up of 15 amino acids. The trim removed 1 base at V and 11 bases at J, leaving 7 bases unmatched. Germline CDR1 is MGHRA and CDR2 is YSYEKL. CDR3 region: CASSQGLAGDELQYF. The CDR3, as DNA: TGCGCCAGCAGCCAAGGACTAGCGGGGGACGAACTGCAGTATTTT.

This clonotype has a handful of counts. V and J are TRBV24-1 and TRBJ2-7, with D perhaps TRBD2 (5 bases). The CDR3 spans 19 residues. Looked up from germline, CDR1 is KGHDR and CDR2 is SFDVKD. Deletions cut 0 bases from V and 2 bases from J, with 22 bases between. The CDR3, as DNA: TGTGCCACCAGTGATTTGCACGAAAAGAATCATGAGGGAACCTACGAGCAGTACGTC. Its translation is CATSDLHEKNHEGTYEQYV.

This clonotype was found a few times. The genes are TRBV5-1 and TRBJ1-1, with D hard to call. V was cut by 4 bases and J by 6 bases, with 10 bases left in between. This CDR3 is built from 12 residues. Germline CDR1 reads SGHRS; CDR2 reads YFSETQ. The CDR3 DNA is TGCGCCAGCAGCCCCGGAAGCGCTGAAGCTTTCTTT. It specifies CASSPGSAEAFF.

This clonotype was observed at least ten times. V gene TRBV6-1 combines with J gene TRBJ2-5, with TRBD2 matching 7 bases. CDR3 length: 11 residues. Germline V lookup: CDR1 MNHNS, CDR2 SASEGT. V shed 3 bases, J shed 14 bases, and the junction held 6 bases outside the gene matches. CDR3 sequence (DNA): TGTGCCAGCAGTGACCGACTAGCCCTCTACTTC. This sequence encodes CASSDRLALYF.

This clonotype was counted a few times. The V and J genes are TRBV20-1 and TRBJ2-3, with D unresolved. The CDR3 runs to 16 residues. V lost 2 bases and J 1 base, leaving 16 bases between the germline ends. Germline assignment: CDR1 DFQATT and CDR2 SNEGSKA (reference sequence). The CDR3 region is CSARTRRRSGTDTQYF. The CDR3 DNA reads TGCAGTGCTAGAACGCGACGCCGGTCAGGCACAGATACGCAGTATTTT.

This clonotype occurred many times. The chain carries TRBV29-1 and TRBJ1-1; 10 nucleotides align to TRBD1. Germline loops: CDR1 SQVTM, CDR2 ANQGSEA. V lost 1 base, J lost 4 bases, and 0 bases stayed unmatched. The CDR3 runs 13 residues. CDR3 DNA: TGCAGCGTTGAAGGACAGGGGGCCACTGAAGCTTTCTTT. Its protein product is CSVEGQGATEAFF.

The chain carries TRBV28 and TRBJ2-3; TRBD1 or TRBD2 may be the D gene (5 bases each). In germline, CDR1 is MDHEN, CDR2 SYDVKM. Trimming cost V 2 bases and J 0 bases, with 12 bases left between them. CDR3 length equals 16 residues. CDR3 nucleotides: TGTGCCAGCAGTTTACATAAGGGGAGTAGCACAGATACGCAGTATTTT. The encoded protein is CASSLHKGSSTDTQYF.

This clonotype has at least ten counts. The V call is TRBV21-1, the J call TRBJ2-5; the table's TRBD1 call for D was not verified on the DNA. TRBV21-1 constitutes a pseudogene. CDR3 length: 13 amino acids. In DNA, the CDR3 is TGTGCCAGCAGCACCCGGGACAGCCAGGAAGGGCACTTC. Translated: CASSTRDSQEGHF.

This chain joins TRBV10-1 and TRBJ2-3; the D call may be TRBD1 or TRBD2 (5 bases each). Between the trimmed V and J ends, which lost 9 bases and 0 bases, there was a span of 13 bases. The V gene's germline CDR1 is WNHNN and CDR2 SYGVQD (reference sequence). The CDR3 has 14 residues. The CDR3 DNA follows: TGCGCCAGTGGAGAGGGGTCTAGCACAGATACGCAGTATTTT. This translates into CASGEGSSTDTQYF.

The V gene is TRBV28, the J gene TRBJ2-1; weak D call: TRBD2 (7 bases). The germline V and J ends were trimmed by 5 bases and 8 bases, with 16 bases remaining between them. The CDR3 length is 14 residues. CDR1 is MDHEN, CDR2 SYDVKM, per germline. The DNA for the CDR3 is TGTGCCAGCAGTCCCTCGCGGGGGCATCATGAGCAGTTCTTC. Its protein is CASSPSRGHHEQFF.

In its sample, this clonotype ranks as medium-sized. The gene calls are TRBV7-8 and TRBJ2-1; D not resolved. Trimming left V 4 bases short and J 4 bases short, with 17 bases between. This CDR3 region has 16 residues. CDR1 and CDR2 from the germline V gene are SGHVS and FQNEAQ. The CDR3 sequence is CASSSRSGPYYNEQFF. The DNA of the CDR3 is TGTGCCAGCAGCTCAAGGTCGGGCCCTTATTACAATGAGCAGTTCTTC.

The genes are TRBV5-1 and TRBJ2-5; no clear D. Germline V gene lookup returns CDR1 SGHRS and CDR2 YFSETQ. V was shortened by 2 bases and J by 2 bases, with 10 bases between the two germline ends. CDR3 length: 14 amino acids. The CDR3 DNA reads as TGCGCCAGCAGCTTTTCAGGAATACAAGAGACCCAGTACTTC. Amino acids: CASSFSGIQETQYF.

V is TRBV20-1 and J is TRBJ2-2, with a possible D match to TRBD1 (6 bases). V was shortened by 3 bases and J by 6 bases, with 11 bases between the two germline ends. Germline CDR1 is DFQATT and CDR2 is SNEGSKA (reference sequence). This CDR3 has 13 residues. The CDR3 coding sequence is TGCAGTGCTAGGAGGCAGGGGCCCGGGGAGCTGTTTTTT. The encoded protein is CSARRQGPGELFF.

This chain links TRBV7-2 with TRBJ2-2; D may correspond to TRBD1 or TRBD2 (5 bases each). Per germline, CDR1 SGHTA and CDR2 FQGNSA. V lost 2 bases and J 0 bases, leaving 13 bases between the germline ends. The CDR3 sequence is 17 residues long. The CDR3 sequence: CASSLQSGAANTGELFF. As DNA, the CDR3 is TGTGCCAGCAGCTTACAATCCGGGGCCGCGAACACCGGGGAGCTGTTTTTT.

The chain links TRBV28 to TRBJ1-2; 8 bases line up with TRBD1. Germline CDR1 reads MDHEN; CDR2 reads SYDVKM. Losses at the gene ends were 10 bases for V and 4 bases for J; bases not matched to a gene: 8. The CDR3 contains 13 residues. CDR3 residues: CATASGGPYGYTF. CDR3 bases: TGTGCCACAGCTTCAGGGGGCCCCTATGGCTACACCTTC.

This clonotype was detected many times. The CDR3 here is CSAHWDGLYNEQFF. As DNA, the CDR3 is TGCAGTGCGCACTGGGACGGCCTGTACAATGAGCAGTTCTTC. The genes are TRBV20-1 and TRBJ2-1; the D call may be TRBD1 or TRBD2 (5 bases each). The V end lost 6 bases, the J end lost 4 bases, and 16 bases lay between the germline ends. CDR1 is DFQATT and CDR2 is SNEGSKA in the germline V gene (reference sequence). This CDR3 is built from 14 residues.

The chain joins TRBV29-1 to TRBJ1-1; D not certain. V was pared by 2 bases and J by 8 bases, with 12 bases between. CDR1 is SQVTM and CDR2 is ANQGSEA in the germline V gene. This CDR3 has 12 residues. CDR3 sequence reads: CSVERQVGEAFF. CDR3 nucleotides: TGCAGCGTTGAAAGGCAGGTTGGAGAAGCTTTCTTT.

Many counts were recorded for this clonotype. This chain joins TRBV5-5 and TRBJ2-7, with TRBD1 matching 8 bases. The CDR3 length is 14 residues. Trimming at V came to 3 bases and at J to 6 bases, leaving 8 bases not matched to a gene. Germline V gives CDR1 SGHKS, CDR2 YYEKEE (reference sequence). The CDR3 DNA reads TGTGCCAGCAGCTCTCGAGGACAGGGACTCGAGCAGTACGTC. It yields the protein CASSSRGQGLEQYV.

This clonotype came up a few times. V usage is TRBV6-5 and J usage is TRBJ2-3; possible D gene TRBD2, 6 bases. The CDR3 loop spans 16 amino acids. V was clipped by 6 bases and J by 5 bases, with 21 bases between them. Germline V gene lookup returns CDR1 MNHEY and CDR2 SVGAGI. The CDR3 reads CASSPEEGRWGDTQYF. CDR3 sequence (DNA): TGTGCCAGCAGCCCCGAAGAGGGGAGGTGGGGAGATACGCAGTATTTT.

The CDR3 region is CSAAKAGLAGGKRGTDTQYF. CDR3 nucleotide sequence: TGCAGTGCTGCAAAGGCAGGACTAGCGGGGGGAAAAAGGGGCACAGATACGCAGTATTTT. This chain uses TRBV20-1 with TRBJ2-3; 14 bases match TRBD2. Germline V lookup: CDR1 DFQATT, CDR2 SNEGSKA (reference sequence). There are 20 residues in the CDR3. V shed 5 bases and J 1 base; nucleotides not matched to a gene: 17.

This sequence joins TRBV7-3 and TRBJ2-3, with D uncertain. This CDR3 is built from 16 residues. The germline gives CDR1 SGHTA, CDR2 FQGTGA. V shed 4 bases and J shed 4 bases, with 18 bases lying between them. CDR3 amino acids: CASSSPHGPSPDTQYF. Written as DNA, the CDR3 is TGTGCCAGCAGCTCCCCCCACGGGCCATCACCAGATACGCAGTATTTT.

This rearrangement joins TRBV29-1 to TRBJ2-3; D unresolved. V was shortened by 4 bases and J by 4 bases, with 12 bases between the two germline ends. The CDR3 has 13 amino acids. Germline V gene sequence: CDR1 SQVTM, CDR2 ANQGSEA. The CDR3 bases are TGCAGCGTTGCCGGCGGACCAGCAGATACGCAGTATTTT. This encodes CSVAGGPADTQYF.

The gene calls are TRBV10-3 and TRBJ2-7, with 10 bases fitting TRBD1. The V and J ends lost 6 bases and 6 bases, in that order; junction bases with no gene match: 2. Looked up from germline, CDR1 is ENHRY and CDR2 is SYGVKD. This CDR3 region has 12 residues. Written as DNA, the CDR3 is TGTGCCATCAGGAGGACAGGGGGCGAGCAGTACGTC. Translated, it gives CAIRRTGGEQYV.

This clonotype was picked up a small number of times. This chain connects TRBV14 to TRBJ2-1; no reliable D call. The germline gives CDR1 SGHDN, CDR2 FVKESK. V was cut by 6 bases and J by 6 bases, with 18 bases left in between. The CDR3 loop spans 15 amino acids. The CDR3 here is CASSRSPASVNEQFF. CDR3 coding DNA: TGTGCCAGCAGTCGGAGCCCGGCCTCGGTCAATGAGCAGTTCTTC.

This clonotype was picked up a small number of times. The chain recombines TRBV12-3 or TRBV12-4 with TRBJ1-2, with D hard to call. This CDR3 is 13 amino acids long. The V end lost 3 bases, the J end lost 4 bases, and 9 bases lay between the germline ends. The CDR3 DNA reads TGTGCCAGCAGTTTCGGGATCGGCTATGGCTACACCTTC. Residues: CASSFGIGYGYTF.

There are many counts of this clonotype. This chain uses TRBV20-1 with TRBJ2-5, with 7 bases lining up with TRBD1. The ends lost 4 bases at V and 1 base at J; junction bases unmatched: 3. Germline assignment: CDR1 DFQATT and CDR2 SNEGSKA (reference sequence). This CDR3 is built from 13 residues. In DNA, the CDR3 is TGCAGTGCTAAAAGGACAGGCCAAGAGACCCAGTACTTC. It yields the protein CSAKRTGQETQYF.

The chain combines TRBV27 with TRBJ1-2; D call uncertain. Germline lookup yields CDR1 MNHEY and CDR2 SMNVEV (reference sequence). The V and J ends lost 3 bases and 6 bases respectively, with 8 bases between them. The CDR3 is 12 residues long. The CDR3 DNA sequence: TGTGCCAGCAGTTTTTCTGGGAATGGCTACACCTTC. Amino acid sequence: CASSFSGNGYTF.